A selection of T cell receptor beta chains follows, all from one sample in a study of CXCR3-negative and CXCR3-positive naive CD8 T cells. TCRdb re-called the 5' RACE reads and gives one entry per CDR3 protein, without DNA. The sample data list roughly 61,000 distinct CDR3 sequences. Sequenced sample: naive CXCR3+ CD8+ T cells from blood. These receptor sequences come from a human donor in good health. Some clones in this sample may be carry-over from other donors' samples. The CDR3 runs from the conserved cysteine through the conserved F or W. Expanded clones are given a class, and other clones once, few, many or no size at all.

TRBV4-2	TRBJ2-1	.	CASSQTVEQFF
TRBV7-9	TRBJ2-2	.	CASNLPPGQGGASSTGELFF
TRBV28	TRBJ2-7	.	CASSFGLAGDEQYF
TRBV6-2/TRBV6-3	TRBJ2-7	.	CASSTLAGRTYEQYF
TRBV6-5	TRBJ2-2	.	CASSPREGANTGELFF
TRBV7-7	TRBJ1-6	medium-sized	CASSLASGRPLHF
TRBV7-6	TRBJ2-7	.	CASSASGSSYEQYF
TRBV29-1	TRBJ2-1	.	CSVRGDNSNEQFF
TRBV7-3	TRBJ1-1	.	CASSSLQGFDTEAFF
TRBV7-2	TRBJ2-3	.	CASSLGAAYPSTDTQYF
TRBV3-1	TRBJ2-1	.	CASSRKLDLSSYNEQFF
TRBV29-1	TRBJ2-1	.	CSVEGRGTYNEQFF
TRBV15	TRBJ2-1	.	CATSIRDWDNEQFF
TRBV7-2	TRBJ2-1	.	CASSFPLAGPNNEQFF
TRBV10-3	TRBJ2-7	.	CAISERGGSYEQYF
TRBV6-5	TRBJ1-3	.	CASSYSHRGNTIYF